This TCR beta chain was documented in a study of cytomegalovirus exposure and HLA in healthy donors. The CDR3 consists of 17 residues. V gave up 4 bases and J gave up 1 base; unmatched junction bases: 12. Germline V CDR1 and CDR2: LGHNA, YNFKEQ. The assay was immunoSEQ multiplex PCR, and TCRdb's table has in-frame clones only and misses some. The sample records 130,000 to 150,000 clones, about 87% being singletons. On this clone: Its antigen is as yet unknown.

Study-wide results and limits: There were some public TCRs occurring in many donors, but most TCR sequences were rare. It was found in a later analysis that first-cohort TCR clusters tended to co-occur in the roughly 120 validation repertoires. Researchers catalogued 150 or so TCR beta chains as cytomegalovirus-associated. Reportedly, cytomegalovirus status was diagnosed with high sensitivity and specificity.

This chain uses TRBV4-2 with TRBJ2-7, with TRBD2 matching 8 bases. The clonotype comes from a man between 18 and 35 years old in good health and CMV-seropositive. Sequencing was performed on PBMCs. CDR3 sequence: CASSLQPRASGSYEQYF. DNA for the CDR3: TGTGCCAGCAGCCTGCAACCCCGAGCTAGCGGGTCCTACGAGCAGTACTTC.